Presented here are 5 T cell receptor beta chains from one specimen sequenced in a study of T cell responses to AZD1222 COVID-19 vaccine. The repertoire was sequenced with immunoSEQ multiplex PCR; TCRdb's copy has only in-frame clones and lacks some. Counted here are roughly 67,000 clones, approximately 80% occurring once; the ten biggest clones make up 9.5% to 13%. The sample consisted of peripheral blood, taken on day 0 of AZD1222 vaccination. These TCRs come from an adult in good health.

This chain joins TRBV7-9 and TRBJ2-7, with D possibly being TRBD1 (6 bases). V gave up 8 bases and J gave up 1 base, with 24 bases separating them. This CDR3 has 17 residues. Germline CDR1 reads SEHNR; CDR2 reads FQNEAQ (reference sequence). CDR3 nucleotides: TGTGCCAGCGCCAGCCCCCTCGGGACACTAGAATCCTACGAGCAGTACTTC. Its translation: CASASPLGTLESYEQYF. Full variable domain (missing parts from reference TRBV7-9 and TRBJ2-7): DTGVSQNPRHKITKRGQNVTFRCDPISEHNRLYWYRQTLGQGPEFLTYFQNEAQLEKSRLLSDRFSAERPKGSFSTLEIQRTEQGDSAMYLCASASPLGTLESYEQYFGPGTRLTVT.

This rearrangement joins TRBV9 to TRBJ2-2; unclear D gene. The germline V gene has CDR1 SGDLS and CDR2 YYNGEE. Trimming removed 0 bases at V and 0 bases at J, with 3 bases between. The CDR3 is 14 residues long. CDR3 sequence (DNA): TGTGCCAGCAGCGTAGCCCCGAACACCGGGGAGCTGTTTTTT. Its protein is CASSVAPNTGELFF.

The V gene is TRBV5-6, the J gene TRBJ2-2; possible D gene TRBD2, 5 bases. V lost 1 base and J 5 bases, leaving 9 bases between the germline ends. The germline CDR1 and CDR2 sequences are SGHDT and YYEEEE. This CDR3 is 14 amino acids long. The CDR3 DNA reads TGTGCCAGCAGCTTGCGAGGGAGAACCGGGGAGCTGTTTTTT. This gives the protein CASSLRGRTGELFF.

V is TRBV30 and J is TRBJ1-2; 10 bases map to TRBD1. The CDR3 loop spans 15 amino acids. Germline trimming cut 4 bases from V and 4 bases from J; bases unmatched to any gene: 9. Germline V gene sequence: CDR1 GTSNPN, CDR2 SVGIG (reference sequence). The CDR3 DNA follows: TGTGCCTGGATTCTCCGGGACAGGGGATCCTATGGCTACACCTTC. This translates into CAWILRDRGSYGYTF. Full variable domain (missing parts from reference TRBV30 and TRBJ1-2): SQTIHQWPATLVQPVGSPLSLECTVEGTSNPNLYWYRQAAGRGLQLLFYSVGIGQISSEVPQNLSASRPQDRQFILSSKKLLLSDSGFYLCAWILRDRGSYGYTFGSGTRLTVV.

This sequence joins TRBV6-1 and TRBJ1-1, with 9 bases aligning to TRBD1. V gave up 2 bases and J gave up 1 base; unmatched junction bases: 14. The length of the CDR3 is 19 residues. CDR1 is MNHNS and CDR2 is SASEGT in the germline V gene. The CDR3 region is CASSEKPGQGLARNTEAFF. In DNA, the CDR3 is TGTGCCAGCAGTGAAAAACCGGGACAGGGATTAGCGAGGAACACTGAAGCTTTCTTT.